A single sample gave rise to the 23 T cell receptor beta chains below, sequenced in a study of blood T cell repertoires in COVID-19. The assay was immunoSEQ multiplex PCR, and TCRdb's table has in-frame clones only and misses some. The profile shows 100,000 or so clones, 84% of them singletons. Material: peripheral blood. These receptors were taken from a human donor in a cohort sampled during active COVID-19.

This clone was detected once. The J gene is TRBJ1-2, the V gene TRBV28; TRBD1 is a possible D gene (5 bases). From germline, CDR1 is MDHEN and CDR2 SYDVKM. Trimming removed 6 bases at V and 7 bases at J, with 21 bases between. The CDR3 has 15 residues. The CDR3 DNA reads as TGTGCCAGCAGCCCTGGAGGGGTCCTTGGGGGTGGCTACACCTTC. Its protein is CASSPGGVLGGGYTF.

This chain's CDR3 is CASSPSAVNTEAFF. The CDR3 DNA follows: TGTGCCAGCTCACCCTCGGCGGTGAACACTGAAGCTTTCTTT. This sequence joins TRBV18 and TRBJ1-1; D unresolved. V was pared by 3 bases and J by 0 bases, with 8 bases between. Germline-derived CDR1 and CDR2 are KGHSH and LQKENI. CDR3 size: 14 residues.

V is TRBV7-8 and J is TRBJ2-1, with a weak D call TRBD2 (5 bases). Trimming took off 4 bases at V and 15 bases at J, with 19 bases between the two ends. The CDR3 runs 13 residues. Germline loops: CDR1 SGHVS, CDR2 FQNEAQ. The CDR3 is CASSSLGEGKLFF. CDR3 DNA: TGTGCCAGCAGCTCCCTCGGAGAGGGTAAACTGTTCTTC.

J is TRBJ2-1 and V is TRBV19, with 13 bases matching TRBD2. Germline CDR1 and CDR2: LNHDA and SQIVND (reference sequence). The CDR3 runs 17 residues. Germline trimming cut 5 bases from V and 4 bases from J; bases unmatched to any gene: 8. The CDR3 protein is CASSPPLAGGQYNEQFF. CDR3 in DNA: TGTGCCAGTAGTCCCCCACTAGCGGGGGGGCAGTACAATGAGCAGTTCTTC.

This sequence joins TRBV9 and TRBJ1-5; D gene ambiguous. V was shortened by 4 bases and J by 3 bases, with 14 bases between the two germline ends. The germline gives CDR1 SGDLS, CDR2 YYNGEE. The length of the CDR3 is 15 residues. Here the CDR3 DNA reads TGTGCCAGCAGCCGGCGGGGAGACAACAATCAGCCCCAGCATTTT. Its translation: CASSRRGDNNQPQHF.

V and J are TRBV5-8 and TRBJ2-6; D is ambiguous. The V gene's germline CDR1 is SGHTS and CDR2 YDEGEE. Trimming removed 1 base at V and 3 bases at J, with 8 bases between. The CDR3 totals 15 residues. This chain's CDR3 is CASSLYVGGANVLTF. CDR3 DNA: TGTGCCAGCAGCTTGTATGTCGGTGGGGCCAACGTCCTGACTTTC.

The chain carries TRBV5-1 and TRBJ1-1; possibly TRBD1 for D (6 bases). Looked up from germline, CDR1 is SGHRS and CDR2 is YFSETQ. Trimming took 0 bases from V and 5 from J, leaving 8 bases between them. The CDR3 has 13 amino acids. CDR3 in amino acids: CASSLEQGTEAFF. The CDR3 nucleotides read TGCGCCAGCAGCTTGGAACAGGGAACTGAAGCTTTCTTT.

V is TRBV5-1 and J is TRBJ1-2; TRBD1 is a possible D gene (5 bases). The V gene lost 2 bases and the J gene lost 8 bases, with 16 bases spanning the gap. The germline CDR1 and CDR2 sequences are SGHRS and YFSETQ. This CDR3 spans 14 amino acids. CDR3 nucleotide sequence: TGCGCCAGCAGCTTAAGGGGAGGTACTTGGGGCTACACCTTC. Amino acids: CASSLRGGTWGYTF.

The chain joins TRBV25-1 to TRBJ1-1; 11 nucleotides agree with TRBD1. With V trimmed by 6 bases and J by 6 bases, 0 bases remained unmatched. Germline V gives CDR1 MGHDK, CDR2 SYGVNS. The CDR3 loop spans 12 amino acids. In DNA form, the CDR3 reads TGTGCCAGCAGGGGACAGGGGGCTGAAGCTTTCTTT. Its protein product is CASRGQGAEAFF.

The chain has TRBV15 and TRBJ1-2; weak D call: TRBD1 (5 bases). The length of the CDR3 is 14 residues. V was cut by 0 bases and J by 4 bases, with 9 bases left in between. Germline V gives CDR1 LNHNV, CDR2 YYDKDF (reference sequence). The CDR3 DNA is TGTGCCACCAGCAGAGAACAGGCCACCTATGGCTACACCTTC. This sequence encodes CATSREQATYGYTF.

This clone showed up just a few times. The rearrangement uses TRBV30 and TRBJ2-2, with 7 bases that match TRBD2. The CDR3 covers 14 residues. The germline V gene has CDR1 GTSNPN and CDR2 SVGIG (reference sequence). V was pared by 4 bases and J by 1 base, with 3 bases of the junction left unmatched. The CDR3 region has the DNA TGTGCCTGGACAAGCGGGGTGAACACCGGGGAGCTGTTTTTT. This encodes CAWTSGVNTGELFF.

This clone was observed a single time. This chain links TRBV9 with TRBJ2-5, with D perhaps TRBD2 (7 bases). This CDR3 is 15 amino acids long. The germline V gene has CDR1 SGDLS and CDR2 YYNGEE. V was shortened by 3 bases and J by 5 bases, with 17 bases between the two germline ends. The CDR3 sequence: CASSAGDRGAETQYF. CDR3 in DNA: TGTGCCAGCAGCGCAGGGGACCGGGGGGCCGAGACCCAGTACTTC.

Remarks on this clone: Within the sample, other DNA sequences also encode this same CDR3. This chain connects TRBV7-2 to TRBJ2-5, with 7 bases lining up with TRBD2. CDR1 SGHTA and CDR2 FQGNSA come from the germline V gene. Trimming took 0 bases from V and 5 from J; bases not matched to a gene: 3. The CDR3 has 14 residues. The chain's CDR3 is CASSLAGGGETQYF. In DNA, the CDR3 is TGTGCCAGCAGCTTAGCGGGGGGAGGGGAGACCCAGTACTTC.

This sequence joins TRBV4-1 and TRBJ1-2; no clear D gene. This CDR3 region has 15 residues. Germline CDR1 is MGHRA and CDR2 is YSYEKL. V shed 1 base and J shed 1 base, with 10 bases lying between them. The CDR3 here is CASSQGPLYNYGYTF. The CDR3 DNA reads TGCGCCAGCAGCCAAGGGCCTCTTTATAACTATGGCTACACCTTC.

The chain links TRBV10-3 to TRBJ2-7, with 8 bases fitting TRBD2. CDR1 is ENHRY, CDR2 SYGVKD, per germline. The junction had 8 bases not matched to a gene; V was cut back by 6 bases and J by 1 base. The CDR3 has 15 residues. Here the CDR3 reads CAISDPGTRSYEQYF. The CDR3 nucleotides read TGTGCCATCAGCGATCCCGGGACTAGGTCCTACGAGCAGTACTTC.

The CDR3: CASSPMTGSTDTQYF. The CDR3, as DNA: TGTGCCAGCTCACCGATGACGGGTAGCACAGATACGCAGTATTTT. The chain links TRBV18 to TRBJ2-3; no reliable D call. The CDR3 has 15 residues. Germline CDR1 is KGHSH and CDR2 is LQKENI. Trimming stripped 3 bases from V and 0 bases from J, with 10 bases between.

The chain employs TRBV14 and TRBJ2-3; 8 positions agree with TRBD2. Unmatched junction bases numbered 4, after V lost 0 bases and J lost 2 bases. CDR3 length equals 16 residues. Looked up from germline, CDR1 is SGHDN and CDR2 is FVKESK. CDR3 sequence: CASSQDLAGYTDTQYF. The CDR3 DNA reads TGTGCCAGCAGCCAAGACTTAGCGGGGTACACAGATACGCAGTATTTT.

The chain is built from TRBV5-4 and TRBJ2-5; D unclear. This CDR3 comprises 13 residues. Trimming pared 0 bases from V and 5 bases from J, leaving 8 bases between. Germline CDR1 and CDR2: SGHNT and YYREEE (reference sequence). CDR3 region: CASSLVSGETQYF. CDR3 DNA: TGTGCCAGCAGCTTGGTTTCGGGTGAGACCCAGTACTTC.

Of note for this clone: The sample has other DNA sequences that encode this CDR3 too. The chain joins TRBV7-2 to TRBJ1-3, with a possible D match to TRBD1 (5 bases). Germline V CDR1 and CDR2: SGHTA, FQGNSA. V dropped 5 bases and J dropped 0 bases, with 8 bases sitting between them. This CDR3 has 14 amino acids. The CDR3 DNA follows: TGTGCCAGCAGCCCCCAGGGCTCTGGAAACACCATATATTTT. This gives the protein CASSPQGSGNTIYF.

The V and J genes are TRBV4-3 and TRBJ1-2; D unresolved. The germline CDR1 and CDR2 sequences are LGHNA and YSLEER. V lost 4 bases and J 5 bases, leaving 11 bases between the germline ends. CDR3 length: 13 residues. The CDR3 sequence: CASSRRREYGYTF. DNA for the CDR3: TGCGCCAGCAGCCGCCGCCGGGAGTATGGCTACACCTTC.

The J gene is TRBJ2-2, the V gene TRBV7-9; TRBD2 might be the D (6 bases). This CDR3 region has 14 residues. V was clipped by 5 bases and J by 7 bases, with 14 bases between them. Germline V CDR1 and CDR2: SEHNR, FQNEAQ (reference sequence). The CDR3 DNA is TGTGCCAGCAGCACGGGGGTGAGCGGCGGGGAGCTGTTTTTT. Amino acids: CASSTGVSGGELFF.

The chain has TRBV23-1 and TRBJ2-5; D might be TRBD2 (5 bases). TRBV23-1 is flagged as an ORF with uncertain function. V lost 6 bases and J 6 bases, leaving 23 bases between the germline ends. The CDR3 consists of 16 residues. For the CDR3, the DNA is TGCGCCAGCAGGCCCTCCCCCCGGCGGAGGCCGCAGACCCAGTACTTC. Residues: CASRPSPRRRPQTQYF.

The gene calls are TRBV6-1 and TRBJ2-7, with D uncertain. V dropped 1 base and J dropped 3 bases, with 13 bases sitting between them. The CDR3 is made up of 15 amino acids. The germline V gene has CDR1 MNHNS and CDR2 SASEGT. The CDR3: CASSEGAGGFYEQYF. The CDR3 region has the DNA TGTGCCAGCAGTGAAGGGGCAGGTGGGTTCTACGAGCAGTACTTC.